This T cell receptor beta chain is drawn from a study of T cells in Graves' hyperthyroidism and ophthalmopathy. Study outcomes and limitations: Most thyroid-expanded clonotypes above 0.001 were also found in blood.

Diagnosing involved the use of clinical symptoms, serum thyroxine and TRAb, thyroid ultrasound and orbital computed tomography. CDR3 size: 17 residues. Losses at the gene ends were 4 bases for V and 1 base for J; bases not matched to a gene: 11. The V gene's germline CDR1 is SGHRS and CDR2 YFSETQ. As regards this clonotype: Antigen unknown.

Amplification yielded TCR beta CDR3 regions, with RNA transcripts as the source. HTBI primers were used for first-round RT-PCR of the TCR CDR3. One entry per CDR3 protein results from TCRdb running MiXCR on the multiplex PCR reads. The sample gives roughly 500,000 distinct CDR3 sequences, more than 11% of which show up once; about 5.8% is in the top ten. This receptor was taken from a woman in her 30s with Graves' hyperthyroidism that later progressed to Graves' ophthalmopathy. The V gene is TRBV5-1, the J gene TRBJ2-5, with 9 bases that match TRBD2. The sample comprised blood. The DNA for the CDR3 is TGCGCCAGCAGCCCCCAAAGGGCGGGAGGGATCCAAGAGACCCAGTACTTC. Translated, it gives CASSPQRAGGIQETQYF.